This TCR beta chain was retrieved from a study of control samples from healthy donors and cancer patients. Assay: immunoSEQ multiplex PCR; the TCRdb copy retains only in-frame clones and omits some. This repertoire shows about 120,000 clones, roughly nine tenths found once; its top ten account for 30% to 40%. This clone has a single count. This clonotype was sampled from a middle-aged man in good health. Material: blood.

The DNA for the CDR3 is TGTGCCTGGAGCCTAGCGCTGTCCTACGAGCAGTACTTC. Translation: CAWSLALSYEQYF. The chain is built from TRBV30 and TRBJ2-7; D is possibly TRBD2 (6 bases). Trimming removed 3 bases at V and 1 base at J, with 10 bases between. The CDR3 consists of 13 residues. Germline CDR1 GTSNPN, CDR2 SVGIG (reference sequence). Complete variable domain (other parts from reference TRBV30 and TRBJ2-7): SQTIHQWPATLVQPVGSPLSLECTVEGTSNPNLYWYRQAAGRGLQLLFYSVGIGQISSEVPQNLSASRPQDRQFILSSKKLLLSDSGFYLCAWSLALSYEQYFGPGTRLTVT.